These 32 T cell receptor beta chains originate from one sample sequenced in a study of human thymus T cells. Using immunoSEQ multiplex PCR, the repertoire was profiled, and TCRdb retains in-frame clones only, with some absent. This sample has approximately 40,000 clones, with roughly 94% found just once. The sequenced material came from blood. The receptors were sampled from a boy under three years old with a congenital heart defect but otherwise immunologically healthy.

The rearrangement joins TRBV7-9 to TRBJ2-5; possibly TRBD1 or TRBD2 for D (6 bases each). Trimming removed 2 bases at V and 1 base at J, with 20 bases between. Germline loops: CDR1 SEHNR, CDR2 FQNEAQ (reference sequence). This CDR3 comprises 18 residues. Here the CDR3 DNA reads TGTGCCAGCAGCTTATTGGGGGGAAACAGGGACTTCCAAGAGACCCAGTACTTC. As protein: CASSLLGGNRDFQETQYF.

CDR3 in amino acids: CATKLGGATGELFF. CDR3 nucleotide sequence: TGTGCCACCAAGTTAGGTGGCGCCACCGGGGAGCTGTTTTTT. The V and J genes are TRBV11-3 and TRBJ2-2; D not certain. The V end was cut by 10 bases, the J end by 4 bases, with 16 bases between. From germline, CDR1 is SGHNT and CDR2 YENEEA. This CDR3 is built from 14 residues.

The rearrangement joins TRBV4-2 to TRBJ2-5; 16 bases match TRBD2. The CDR3 extends over 15 amino acids. J was trimmed by 9 bases and V by 4 bases; bases with no gene match: 5. The germline V gene has CDR1 LGHNA and CDR2 YNFKEQ. In DNA, the CDR3 is TGTGCCAGCAGCCCGACGGGACTAGCGGGGGGGGCCCAGTACTTC. Translated: CASSPTGLAGGAQYF.

V gene TRBV19 combines with J gene TRBJ2-2; D is undetermined. The V gene's germline CDR1 is LNHDA and CDR2 SQIVND (reference sequence). The ends were cut back, 0 bases at V and 3 bases at J, with 8 bases in the middle. The CDR3 is made up of 15 amino acids. The CDR3 coding sequence is TGTGCCAGTAGTATAGAGGGTAGAGACACCGGGGAGCTGTTTTTT. Translated, it gives CASSIEGRDTGELFF. The whole variable domain, filled in from reference TRBV19 and TRBJ2-2, reads DGGITQSPKYLFRKEGQNVTLSCEQNLNHDAMYWYRQDPGQGLRLIYYSQIVNDFQKGDIAEGYSVSREKKESFPLTVTSAQKNPTAFYLCASSIEGRDTGELFFGEGSRLTVL.

This chain connects TRBV4-3 to TRBJ1-5; D might be TRBD1 (5 bases). This CDR3 has 15 residues. Germline V CDR1 and CDR2: LGHNA, YSLEER. V was shortened by 0 bases and J by 0 bases, with 6 bases between the two germline ends. The CDR3 loop is CASSQEGGSNQPQHF. CDR3 nucleotide sequence: TGCGCCAGCAGCCAAGAGGGGGGTAGCAATCAGCCCCAGCATTTT.

The chain carries TRBV6-1 and TRBJ1-6, with unresolved D. Trimming shortened V by 5 bases and J by 10 bases, and 18 bases separated the two germline ends. The length of the CDR3 is 15 residues. Germline V gene lookup returns CDR1 MNHNS and CDR2 SASEGT. CDR3 residues: CASSRSWGTGSPLHF. DNA for the CDR3: TGTGCCAGCAGTCGCTCATGGGGAACGGGATCACCCCTCCACTTT.

The chain carries TRBV4-1 and TRBJ1-1; maybe TRBD1 (6 bases). Germline CDR1 reads MGHRA; CDR2 reads YSYEKL. The CDR3 totals 14 residues. Trimming shortened V by 3 bases and J by 3 bases, and 11 bases separated the two germline ends. The CDR3 is CASSHDDRYTEAFF. CDR3 nucleotide sequence: TGCGCCAGCAGCCATGATGACAGGTACACTGAAGCTTTCTTT.

The CDR3 nucleotides are TGTGCCAGCAGCTTGGCCCGGGACAGGGGAGGCAAAAACATTCAGTACTTC. It is translated as CASSLARDRGGKNIQYF. The chain is built from TRBV5-6 and TRBJ2-4; 10 positions agree with TRBD1. After removal of 0 bases from V and 3 bases from J, the junction contained 6 bases not matched to a gene. The CDR3 totals 17 residues. The germline V gene has CDR1 SGHDT and CDR2 YYEEEE. The full variable domain, with the rest looked up from reference TRBV5-6 and TRBJ2-4, is DAGVTQSPTHLIKTRGQQVTLRCSPKSGHDTVSWYQQALGQGPQFIFQYYEEEERQRGNFPDRFSGHQFPNYSSELNVNALLLGDSALYLCASSLARDRGGKNIQYFGAGTRLSVL.

The CDR3, as DNA: TGTGCCAGCGGTACCAGCATGAACAATGAGCAGTTCTTC. Protein sequence: CASGTSMNNEQFF. The V and J genes are TRBV6-5 and TRBJ2-1, with unresolved D. Germline V gene data show CDR1 as MNHEY and CDR2 as SVGAGI. The ends were cut back, 8 bases at V and 5 bases at J, with 13 bases in the middle. This CDR3 has 13 residues.

The CDR3 bases are TGTGCCAGCAGTTACTCGAGAACCTACGAGCAGTACTTC. It is translated as CASSYSRTYEQYF. The rearrangement links TRBV6-5 to TRBJ2-7; D is ambiguous. V lost 0 bases, J lost 2 bases, and 5 bases lay in between. The germline CDR1 and CDR2 sequences are MNHEY and SVGAGI. CDR3 length: 13 residues.

The chain has TRBV6-5 and TRBJ1-2; no firm D call. Trimming removed 6 bases from V and 2 bases from J, with 10 bases in between. The CDR3 covers 13 residues. Germline CDR1 reads MNHEY; CDR2 reads SVGAGI. For the CDR3, the DNA is TGTGCCAGCAGACCGCCCCAGAACTATGGCTACACCTTC. The encoded protein is CASRPPQNYGYTF.

This rearrangement joins TRBV9 to TRBJ2-3, with D possibly TRBD2 on 6 matching bases. The germline gives CDR1 SGDLS, CDR2 YYNGEE. V lost 3 bases and J 1 base, leaving 18 bases between the germline ends. The CDR3 spans 17 residues. The CDR3 DNA is TGTGCCAGCAGCGCTGAAGTTATGCGGGGTGGCACAGATACGCAGTATTTT. Residues: CASSAEVMRGGTDTQYF. The whole variable domain, filled in from reference TRBV9 and TRBJ2-3, reads DSGVTQTPKHLITATGQRVTLRCSPRSGDLSVYWYQQSLDQGLQFLIQYYNGEERAKGNILERFSAQQFPDLHSELNLSSLELGDSALYFCASSAEVMRGGTDTQYFGPGTRLTVL.

The V and J genes are TRBV4-3 and TRBJ2-1; 16 positions agree with TRBD2. Trimming at V came to 6 bases and at J to 8 bases, leaving 7 bases not matched to a gene. This CDR3 has 16 amino acids. Germline values: CDR1 LGHNA, CDR2 YSLEER. The CDR3 here is CASSPGLAGGRDEQFF. CDR3 bases: TGCGCCAGCAGTCCGGGACTAGCGGGGGGGAGGGATGAGCAGTTCTTC.

The rearrangement links TRBV5-1 to TRBJ2-5; 8 nucleotides agree with TRBD2. The germline V gene encodes CDR1 SGHRS and CDR2 YFSETQ. V gave up 3 bases and J gave up 4 bases; unmatched junction bases: 2. The CDR3 is 13 amino acids. The CDR3 loop is CASSSGTRETQYF. In nucleotides, the CDR3 is TGCGCCAGCAGCTCTGGGACTAGAGAGACCCAGTACTTC.

The chain is built from TRBV2 and TRBJ1-4, with 7 bases fitting TRBD1. Trimming took 6 bases from V and 8 from J; bases not matched to a gene: 9. Germline CDR1 reads SNHLY; CDR2 reads FYNNEI. The CDR3 runs to 14 residues. The CDR3 here is CASRRQGEWEKLFF. The CDR3 coding sequence is TGTGCCAGCAGGAGACAGGGAGAATGGGAAAAACTGTTTTTT.

The gene calls are TRBV13 and TRBJ2-5, with TRBD2 matching 8 bases. Germline lookup yields CDR1 PRHDT and CDR2 FYEKMQ (reference sequence). J was trimmed by 5 bases and V by 6 bases; bases with no gene match: 8. The CDR3 is 14 amino acids. The CDR3 region has the DNA TGTGCCAGCAGTTCCGGGGGGGCGATTGAGACCCAGTACTTC. Translated, it gives CASSSGGAIETQYF. The variable domain in full, with the rest retrieved from reference TRBV13 and TRBJ2-5, is AAGVIQSPRHLIKEKRETATLKCYPIPRHDTVYWYQQGPGQDPQFLISFYEKMQSDKGSIPDRFSAQQFSDYHSELNMSSLELGDSALYFCASSSGGAIETQYFGPGTRLLVL.

The chain uses TRBV28 and TRBJ2-3; D unresolved. This CDR3 is 11 amino acids long. Germline assignment: CDR1 MDHEN and CDR2 SYDVKM. Trimming pared 4 bases from V and 6 bases from J, leaving 5 bases between. In nucleotides, the CDR3 is TGTGCCAGCAGTTGGGCGGATACGCAGTATTTT. Its protein is CASSWADTQYF.

The rearrangement uses TRBV7-2 and TRBJ2-5; TRBD2 is a possible D gene (6 bases). The CDR3 extends over 16 amino acids. The ends were cut back, 5 bases at V and 3 bases at J, with 19 bases in the middle. Per the germline V gene, CDR1 is SGHTA and CDR2 is FQGNSA. CDR3 protein: CASSRRLGGAEETQYF. CDR3 DNA sequence: TGTGCCAGCAGCCGACGTCTTGGCGGGGCTGAAGAGACCCAGTACTTC.

The chain combines TRBV5-1 with TRBJ2-1, with 15 bases lining up with TRBD2. CDR3 length: 15 amino acids. Germline CDR1 reads SGHRS; CDR2 reads YFSETQ. The J segment lost 14 bases and the V segment lost 4 bases, leaving 10 bases of the junction unmatched. The CDR3 region is CASSTRTSGGGREFF. CDR3 coding DNA: TGCGCCAGCAGCACGCGGACTAGCGGGGGGGGTAGGGAGTTCTTC.

This chain connects TRBV30 to TRBJ2-1, with 15 bases that match TRBD2. There are 15 residues in the CDR3. V shed 7 bases and J 2 bases; nucleotides not matched to a gene: 3. Per germline, CDR1 GTSNPN and CDR2 SVGIG (reference sequence). CDR3 coding DNA: TGTGCCTCCGGGACTAGCGGGGGGCCCTACAATGAGCAGTTCTTC. It yields the protein CASGTSGGPYNEQFF.

Note on this clone: Other DNA sequences within the sample encode an identical CDR3. This chain joins TRBV19 and TRBJ1-2, with 8 bases identical to TRBD1. Germline lookup yields CDR1 LNHDA and CDR2 SQIVND (reference sequence). V dropped 1 base and J dropped 5; count of bases not matched to a gene: 0. The CDR3 has 13 amino acids. The CDR3 is CASSIGQGYGYTF. As DNA, the CDR3 is TGTGCCAGTAGTATAGGACAGGGGTATGGCTACACCTTC. The variable domain in full, completed from reference TRBV19 and TRBJ1-2, reads DGGITQSPKYLFRKEGQNVTLSCEQNLNHDAMYWYRQDPGQGLRLIYYSQIVNDFQKGDIAEGYSVSREKKESFPLTVTSAQKNPTAFYLCASSIGQGYGYTFGSGTRLTVV.

The chain has TRBV10-2 and TRBJ1-5; D is possibly TRBD1 (5 bases). CDR3 length equals 13 residues. Per the germline V gene, CDR1 is WSHSY and CDR2 is SAAADI. V was pared by 2 bases and J by 6 bases, with 8 bases between. In nucleotides, the CDR3 is TGCGCCAGCAGTGAGCTCAGGGTTCAGCCCCAGCATTTT. This codes for CASSELRVQPQHF.

The genes are TRBV7-9 and TRBJ1-1, with 10 bases identical to TRBD1. Germline loops: CDR1 SEHNR, CDR2 FQNEAQ (reference sequence). V shed 4 bases, J shed 4 bases, and the junction held 0 bases outside the gene matches. The CDR3 is made up of 13 amino acids. CDR3 nucleotide sequence: TGTGCCAGCAGCTGGGACAGGGGCACTGAAGCTTTCTTT. Its translation: CASSWDRGTEAFF.

This chain uses TRBV28 with TRBJ2-7, with unresolved D. The CDR3 consists of 13 residues. With 7 bases removed from V and 5 bases from J, the gap between germline ends came to 15 bases. CDR1 and CDR2 from the germline V gene are MDHEN and SYDVKM. The CDR3 DNA reads as TGTGCCAGCACCCCTTTCGGACGGGACGAGCAGTACTTC. Encoded protein: CASTPFGRDEQYF.

The chain couples TRBV6-5 to TRBJ2-5; a weak D match, TRBD2 (5 bases). V gave up 5 bases and J gave up 2 bases, with 12 bases separating them. The CDR3 runs to 14 residues. Per the germline V gene, CDR1 is MNHEY and CDR2 is SVGAGI. The CDR3 region has the DNA TGTGCCAGCAGTCCATGGACTGTACAAGAGACCCAGTACTTC. It is translated as CASSPWTVQETQYF.

V gene TRBV19 combines with J gene TRBJ1-1; D not resolved. Germline V CDR1 and CDR2: LNHDA, SQIVND (reference sequence). The length of the CDR3 is 12 residues. Trimming stripped 8 bases from V and 1 base from J, with 8 bases between. This CDR3 is CASHRRNTEAFF. In nucleotides, the CDR3 is TGTGCCAGTCACCGACGGAACACTGAAGCTTTCTTT.

V is TRBV4-1 and J is TRBJ2-5; 9 nucleotides match TRBD1. V lost 4 bases, J lost 5 bases, and 8 bases stayed unmatched. Germline CDR1 reads MGHRA; CDR2 reads YSYEKL. The CDR3 runs 15 residues. The CDR3 DNA reads TGCGCCAGCAGCCTCCCGGGACAGGGTGGGGAGACCCAGTACTTC. As protein: CASSLPGQGGETQYF.

The chain carries TRBV28 and TRBJ1-1; weak D call: TRBD1 (5 bases). V dropped 3 bases and J dropped 3 bases, with 8 bases sitting between them. The CDR3 is made up of 13 amino acids. CDR1 is MDHEN, CDR2 SYDVKM, per germline. The CDR3 reads CASSLGGDTEAFF. The DNA of the CDR3 is TGTGCCAGCAGTTTGGGGGGAGACACTGAAGCTTTCTTT.

The rearrangement uses TRBV30 and TRBJ1-1; D ambiguous. Germline values: CDR1 GTSNPN, CDR2 SVGIG (reference sequence). V lost 4 bases to trimming and J lost 0 bases, with 12 bases between them. The CDR3 loop spans 14 amino acids. This CDR3 is CAWKPGLLNTEAFF. CDR3 bases: TGTGCCTGGAAACCCGGACTTTTGAACACTGAAGCTTTCTTT.

The chain links TRBV19 to TRBJ1-2; 8 positions match TRBD1. Germline V gene lookup returns CDR1 LNHDA and CDR2 SQIVND (reference sequence). This CDR3 is 15 amino acids long. The J segment lost 0 bases and the V segment lost 10 bases, leaving 10 bases of the junction unmatched. This CDR3 reads CATGQANAANYGYTF. Written as DNA, the CDR3 is TGTGCCACGGGACAGGCCAACGCAGCTAACTATGGCTACACCTTC.

The chain carries TRBV7-2 and TRBJ2-7; a weak D match, TRBD2 (5 bases). Germline V gene data show CDR1 as SGHTA and CDR2 as FQGNSA. The CDR3 is 15 residues long. The germline V and J ends were trimmed by 1 base and 0 bases, with 10 bases remaining between them. CDR3 protein: CASSLDGVSSYEQYF. The CDR3 bases are TGTGCCAGCAGCTTAGACGGGGTCAGCTCCTACGAGCAGTACTTC.

The gene calls are TRBV30 and TRBJ1-5, with 7 bases matching TRBD1. This CDR3 is 16 amino acids long. Trimming cost V 0 bases and J 6 bases; bases outside gene matches: 11. Germline-derived CDR1 and CDR2 are GTSNPN and SVGIG (reference sequence). As DNA, the CDR3 is TGTGCCTGGAGTGTACGTGGCAGGGGGGTTCGTCAGCCCCAGCATTTT. This codes for CAWSVRGRGVRQPQHF.